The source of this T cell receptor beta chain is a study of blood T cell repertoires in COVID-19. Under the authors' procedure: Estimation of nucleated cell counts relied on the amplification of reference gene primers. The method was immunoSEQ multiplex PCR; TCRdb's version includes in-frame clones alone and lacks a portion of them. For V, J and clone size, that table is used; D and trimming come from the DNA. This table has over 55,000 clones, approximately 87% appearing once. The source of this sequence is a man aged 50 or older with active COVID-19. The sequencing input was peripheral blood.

DNA for the CDR3: TGTGCCAGCTCTTTTGCGGAGAACACTGAAGCTTTCTTT. Translated: CASSFAENTEAFF. The chain employs TRBV2 and TRBJ1-1; no firm D call. The germline gives CDR1 SNHLY, CDR2 FYNNEI. Between the trimmed V and J ends, which lost 8 bases and 1 base, there was a span of 11 bases. The CDR3 is made up of 13 amino acids.